This T cell receptor (beta chain) emerged from a study of blood T cell repertoires in COVID-19. Sequenced by immunoSEQ multiplex PCR; TCRdb stores in-frame clones only, minus some. Seen here are about 150,000 clones, roughly 89% observed once, and the top ten hold around 1.5%. The receptor was isolated from a human donor in a cohort sampled during active COVID-19. What was sequenced was peripheral blood.

The CDR3 DNA sequence: TGTGCCAGCAGTGAATACACCTACAATGAGCAGTTCTTC. Its translation is CASSEYTYNEQFF. The chain uses TRBV6-1 and TRBJ2-1; D gene uncertain. The V and J ends lost 2 bases and 2 bases respectively, with 4 bases between them. Germline V lookup: CDR1 MNHNS, CDR2 SASEGT. There are 13 residues in the CDR3.